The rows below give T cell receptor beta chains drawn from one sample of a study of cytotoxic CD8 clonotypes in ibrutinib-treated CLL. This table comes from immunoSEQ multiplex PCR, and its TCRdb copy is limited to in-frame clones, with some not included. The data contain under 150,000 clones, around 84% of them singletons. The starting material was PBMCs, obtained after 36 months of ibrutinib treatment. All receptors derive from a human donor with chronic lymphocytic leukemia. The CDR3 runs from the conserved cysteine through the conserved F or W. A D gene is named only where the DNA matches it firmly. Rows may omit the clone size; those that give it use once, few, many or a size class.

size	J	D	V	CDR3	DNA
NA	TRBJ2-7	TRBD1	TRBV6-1	CASSEWGQGAYEQYF	TGTGCCAGCAGTGAATGGGGACAGGGGGCCTACGAGCAGTACTTC
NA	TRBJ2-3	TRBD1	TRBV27	CASSLQDRATDTQYF	TGTGCCAGCAGTTTGCAGGACAGGGCCACAGATACGCAGTATTTT
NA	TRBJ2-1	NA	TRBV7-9	CASSLGLEWEQFF	TGTGCCAGCAGCTTAGGTCTCGAGTGGGAGCAGTTCTTC
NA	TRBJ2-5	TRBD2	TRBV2	CASTSGGAGETQYF	TGTGCCAGCACCAGCGGGGGGGCCGGGGAGACCCAGTACTTC
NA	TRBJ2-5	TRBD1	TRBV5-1	CASSFKGAQETQYF	TGCGCCAGCAGCTTTAAGGGGGCGCAAGAGACCCAGTACTTC
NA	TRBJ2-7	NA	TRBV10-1	CASSASGTNEQYF	TGCGCCAGCAGTGCTTCAGGCACCAACGAGCAGTACTTC
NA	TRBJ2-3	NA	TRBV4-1	CASSQLAEGTDTQYF	TGCGCCAGCAGCCAGTTAGCGGAGGGCACAGATACGCAGTATTTT
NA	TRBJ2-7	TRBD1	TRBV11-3	CASSLDRLNEQYF	TGTGCCAGCAGCTTGGACAGGTTGAACGAGCAGTACTTC
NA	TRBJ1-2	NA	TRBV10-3	CAISGDRTSPGGYTF	TGTGCCATCAGTGGAGACAGGACCTCCCCCGGGGGCTACACCTTC
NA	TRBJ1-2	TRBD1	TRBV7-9	CASSFSDRGGYTF	TGTGCCAGCAGCTTCTCGGACAGGGGTGGCTACACCTTC
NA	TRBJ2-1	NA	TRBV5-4	CASSHGRGGTTYNEQFF	TGTGCCAGCAGCCACGGTAGGGGGGGCACCACCTACAATGAGCAGTTCTTC
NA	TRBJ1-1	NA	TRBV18	CASSPGLGGGFRAFF	TGTGCCAGCTCACCCGGATTAGGGGGGGGGTTCCGCGCTTTCTTT
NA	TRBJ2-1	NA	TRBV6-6	CASSYPQLYNEQFF	TGTGCCAGCAGTTATCCACAACTTTACAATGAGCAGTTCTTC
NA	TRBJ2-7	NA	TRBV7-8	CASSLDLWAGIDEQYF	TGTGCCAGCAGCTTAGATCTTTGGGCAGGGATCGACGAGCAGTACTTC
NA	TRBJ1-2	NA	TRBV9	CASSARVGANYGYTF	TGTGCCAGCAGCGCCAGGGTCGGAGCTAACTATGGCTACACCTTC
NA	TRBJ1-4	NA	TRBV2	CASSPGVKLFF	TGTGCCAGCAGTCCAGGGGTAAAACTGTTTTTT
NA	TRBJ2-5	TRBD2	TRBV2	CASTRTSRETQYF	TGTGCCAGCACCCGGACTAGCCGAGAGACCCAGTACTTC
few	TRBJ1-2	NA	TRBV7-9	CASSFTTYGYTF	TGTGCCAGCAGCTTCACAACTTATGGCTACACCTTC
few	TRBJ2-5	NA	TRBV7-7	CASSLVGGYQETQYF	TGTGCCAGCAGCTTAGTTGGCGGGTACCAAGAGACCCAGTACTTC
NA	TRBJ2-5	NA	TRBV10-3	CAISEAARNQETQYF	TGTGCCATCAGTGAGGCCGCGCGGAACCAAGAGACCCAGTACTTC
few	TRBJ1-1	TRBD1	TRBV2	CASSDRQGVPTEAFF	TGTGCCAGCAGTGATCGTCAGGGGGTGCCCACTGAAGCTTTCTTT
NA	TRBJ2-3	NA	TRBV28	CASSRAGRSSTDTQYF	TGTGCCAGCAGTCGTGCGGGCAGGAGTAGCACAGATACGCAGTATTTT
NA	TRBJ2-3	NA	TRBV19	CASSIDPGLADTQYF	TGTGCCAGTAGTATAGATCCTGGATTAGCAGATACGCAGTATTTT
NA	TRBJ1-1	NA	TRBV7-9	CASSLKGGQNTEAFF	TGTGCCAGCAGCTTAAAGGGGGGGCAGAACACTGAAGCTTTCTTT
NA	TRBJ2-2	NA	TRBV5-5	CASSFVTGELFF	TGTGCCAGCAGCTTTGTCACCGGGGAGCTGTTTTTT
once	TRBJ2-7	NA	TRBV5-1	CASSYEGPGHPSF	TGCGCCAGCAGCTATGAGGGTCCTGGCCACCCCTCCTTC
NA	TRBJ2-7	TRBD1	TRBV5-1	CASSLLPGQGFYEQYF	TGCGCCAGCAGCTTGCTACCGGGACAGGGGTTCTACGAGCAGTACTTC
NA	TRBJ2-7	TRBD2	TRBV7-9	CASRTGLAGVAGEQYF	TGTGCCAGCAGGACCGGACTAGCGGGAGTCGCGGGAGAGCAGTACTTC
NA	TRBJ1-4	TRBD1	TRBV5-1	CASSAAGQGQGEKLFF	TGCGCCAGCAGCGCGGCCGGACAGGGCCAAGGGGAAAAACTGTTTTTT
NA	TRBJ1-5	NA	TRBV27	CASSHLRDSPLFSNQPQHF	TGTGCCAGCAGTCACCTCAGGGATTCTCCCCTGTTTAGCAATCAGCCCCAGCATTTT
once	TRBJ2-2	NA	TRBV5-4	CASRRASGTGNTGELFF	TGTGCCAGCAGAAGAGCAAGCGGGACAGGTAACACCGGGGAGCTGTTTTTT
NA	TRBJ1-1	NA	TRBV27	CASSSRGSSTEAFF	TGTGCCAGCAGTAGCCGGGGGAGTAGCACTGAAGCTTTCTTT
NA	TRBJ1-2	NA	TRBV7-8	CASSLGSLLDTPFYGYTF	TGTGCCAGCAGTTTAGGGAGTTTATTAGACACACCCTTTTATGGCTACACCTTC
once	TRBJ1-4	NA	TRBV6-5	CASSSRGGLGREKLFF	TGTGCCAGCAGTTCCCGAGGAGGGCTGGGCCGCGAAAAACTGTTTTTT
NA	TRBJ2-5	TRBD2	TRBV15	CATSRGDGRQRETQYF	TGTGCCACCAGCAGAGGGGACGGGAGGCAAAGAGAGACCCAGTACTTC
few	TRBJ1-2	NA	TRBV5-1	CASSWDSYGYTF	TGCGCCAGCAGCTGGGACTCCTATGGCTACACCTTC
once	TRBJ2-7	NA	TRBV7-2	CASIPLDSTTYEQYF	TGTGCCAGCATCCCACTGGACTCGACGACCTACGAGCAGTACTTC
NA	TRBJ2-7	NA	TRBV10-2	CASSESSYEQYF	TGCGCCAGCAGTGAGAGCTCCTACGAGCAGTACTTC
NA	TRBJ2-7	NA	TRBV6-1	CASSGRDRSSYEQYF	TGTGCCAGCAGTGGCCGGGACCGGAGCTCCTACGAGCAGTACTTC
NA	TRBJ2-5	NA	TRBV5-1	CASSSTQRRETQYF	TGCGCCAGCAGCTCCACGCAGAGAAGAGAGACCCAGTACTTC
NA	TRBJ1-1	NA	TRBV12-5	CASGLQMNTEAFF	TGTGCTAGTGGTTTACAGATGAACACTGAAGCTTTCTTT
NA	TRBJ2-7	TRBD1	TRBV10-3	CAISESEGQGSYEQYF	TGTGCCATCAGTGAGTCGGAAGGACAGGGATCTTACGAGCAGTACTTC
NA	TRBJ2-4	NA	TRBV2	CASSEAGGRLAKNIQYF	TGTGCCAGCAGTGAAGCGGGGGGCCGACTAGCCAAAAACATTCAGTACTTC
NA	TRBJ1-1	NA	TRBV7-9	CASSPSRQRKNTEAFF	TGTGCCAGCAGCCCATCCCGACAGAGAAAGAACACTGAAGCTTTCTTT
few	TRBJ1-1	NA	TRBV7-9	CASSLGGGAFF	TGTGCCAGCAGCTTAGGGGGTGGAGCTTTCTTT
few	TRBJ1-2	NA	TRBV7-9	CASSLEPIYGYTF	TGTGCCAGCAGCTTAGAACCCATCTATGGCTACACCTTC
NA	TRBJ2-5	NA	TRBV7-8	CASSLLIETQYF	TGTGCCAGCAGCTTATTGATAGAGACCCAGTACTTC
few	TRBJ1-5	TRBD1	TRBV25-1	CASGQQGANQPQHF	TGTGCCAGCGGACAACAGGGGGCCAATCAGCCCCAGCATTTT
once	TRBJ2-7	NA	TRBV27	CASRRHNPGHPRASYEQYF	TGTGCCAGCAGACGCCACAATCCGGGACACCCTAGGGCATCCTACGAGCAGTACTTC
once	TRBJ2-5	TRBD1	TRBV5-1	CASSRGQGAGETQYF	TGCGCCAGCAGCCGGGGACAGGGGGCAGGAGAGACCCAGTACTTC
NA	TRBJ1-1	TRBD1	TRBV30	CAWTAGTGSYTEAFF	TGTGCCTGGACGGCCGGGACAGGGTCTTACACTGAAGCTTTCTTT
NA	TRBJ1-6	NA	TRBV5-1	CASRDENNSPLHF	TGCGCCAGCAGAGACGAGAATAATTCACCCCTCCACTTT
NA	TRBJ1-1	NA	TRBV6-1	CASSPKTAMNTEAFF	TGTGCCAGCAGCCCTAAGACAGCTATGAACACTGAAGCTTTCTTT
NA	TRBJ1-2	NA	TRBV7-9	CASSFPGTYGYTF	TGTGCCAGCAGCTTCCCAGGAACCTATGGCTACACCTTC
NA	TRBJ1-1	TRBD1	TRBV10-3	CAISQSGTGGTEAFF	TGTGCCATCAGTCAGTCCGGGACAGGGGGCACTGAAGCTTTCTTT
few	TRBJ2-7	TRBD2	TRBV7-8	CASSLVAGGLYEQYF	TGTGCCAGCAGCTTAGTGGCGGGAGGGCTTTACGAGCAGTACTTC
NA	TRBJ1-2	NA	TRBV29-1	CSVEDSVQRSYTF	TGCAGCGTTGAAGACTCCGTACAGAGGAGCTACACCTTC
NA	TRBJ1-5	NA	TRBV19	CASSPGRARDLGHF	TGTGCCAGTAGTCCCGGACGGGCGCGTGATCTTGGGCATTTT
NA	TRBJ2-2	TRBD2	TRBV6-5	CASSYFSRELTGELFF	TGTGCCAGCAGTTATTTTTCGCGGGAGCTCACCGGGGAGCTGTTTTTT
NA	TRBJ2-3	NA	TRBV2	CASRSGVSTDTQYF	TGTGCCAGCAGATCAGGGGTTAGTACAGATACGCAGTATTTT